The T cell receptor (beta chain) under discussion was sequenced for a study of blood T cells in healthy people across ages. For the study at large: The template switching approach captured approximately one barcoded beta molecule for every two T cells. Study-level findings and limits: No one knew whether donors had CMV, which possibly confounded expanded clonotype changes.

Regarding this clonotype: Its antigen is not known.

Per sample, extraction of total RNA gave at least 6 micrograms in every case. The authors ran a second PCR of roughly 6 to 12 cycles using a sample-barcoded 5' primer and a J-beta primer mix. Via MiXCR, TCRdb re-called the 5' RACE reads, giving one row per CDR3 protein. Of roughly 680,000 distinct CDR3 sequences in the sample, around 21% were seen once. This TCR derives from a man between 65 and 80 years old in good health. Material: blood.

The CDR3 DNA follows: TGCAGTGCTAGAGATGAGGGCGGGAAAGGAAACATTCAGTACTTC. Translated: CSARDEGGKGNIQYF. The chain combines TRBV20-1 with TRBJ2-4; D may be TRBD2 (6 bases). V was clipped by 0 bases and J by 6 bases, with 15 bases between them. The germline V gene encodes CDR1 DFQATT and CDR2 SNEGSKA (reference sequence). The CDR3 spans 15 residues.